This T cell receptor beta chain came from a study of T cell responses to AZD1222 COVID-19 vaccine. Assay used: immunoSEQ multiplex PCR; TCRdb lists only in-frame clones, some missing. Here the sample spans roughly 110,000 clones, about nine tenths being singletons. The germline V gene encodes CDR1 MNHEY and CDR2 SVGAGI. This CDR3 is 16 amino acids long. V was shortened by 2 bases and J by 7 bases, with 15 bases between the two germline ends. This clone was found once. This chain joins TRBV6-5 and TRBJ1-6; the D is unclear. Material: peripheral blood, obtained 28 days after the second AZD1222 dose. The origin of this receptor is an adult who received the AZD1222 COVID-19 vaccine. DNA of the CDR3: TGTGCCAGCAGTTACGCTCGAGGTCGGGGAAATTCACCCCTCCACTTT. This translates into CASSYARGRGNSPLHF.